Presented here are 19 T cell receptor beta chains from one specimen sequenced in a study of stem cell transplantation in POMP-related autoinflammatory disease. Here immunoSEQ multiplex PCR was the method, and the copy in TCRdb shows in-frame clones only, minus some. The sample lists about 7,800 clones, 80% to 90% occurring once. The specimen comprised CD8+ T cells from PBMCs, sampled after stem cell transplantation. Every receptor here comes from a human patient with POMP-related autoinflammation and immune dysregulation (PRAID). Some T cells may possibly be graft donor cells.

The J gene is TRBJ1-2, the V gene TRBV19; weak D call: TRBD1 (5 bases). This CDR3 region has 12 residues. V lost 5 bases, J lost 10 bases, and 14 bases lay in between. Germline CDR1 is LNHDA and CDR2 is SQIVND (reference sequence). Here the CDR3 reads CASSPGTTDYTF. The CDR3 nucleotides are TGTGCCAGTAGTCCCGGGACGACGGACTACACCTTC. The full variable domain, with the rest looked up from reference TRBV19 and TRBJ1-2, is DGGITQSPKYLFRKEGQNVTLSCEQNLNHDAMYWYRQDPGQGLRLIYYSQIVNDFQKGDIAEGYSVSREKKESFPLTVTSAQKNPTAFYLCASSPGTTDYTFGSGTRLTVV.

The rearrangement uses TRBV5-6 and TRBJ2-3; a possible D gene is TRBD2 (5 bases). Trimming took off 7 bases at V and 3 bases at J, with 15 bases between the two ends. This CDR3 region has 14 residues. Germline values: CDR1 SGHDT, CDR2 YYEEEE. CDR3 residues: CASLDRGSTDTQYF. The CDR3 DNA is TGTGCCAGCCTAGACCGGGGTTCTACAGATACGCAGTATTTT. Looking up the rest from reference TRBV5-6 and TRBJ2-3 gives the full variable domain: DAGVTQSPTHLIKTRGQQVTLRCSPKSGHDTVSWYQQALGQGPQFIFQYYEEEERQRGNFPDRFSGHQFPNYSSELNVNALLLGDSALYLCASLDRGSTDTQYFGPGTRLTVL.

The chain couples TRBV15 to TRBJ1-5; 7 bases are shared with TRBD1. V gave up 3 bases and J gave up 4 bases; unmatched junction bases: 3. CDR3 length equals 14 residues. The germline CDR1 and CDR2 sequences are LNHNV and YYDKDF (reference sequence). For the CDR3, the DNA is TGTGCCACCAGCAGGGACAGGACTAATCAGCCCCAGCATTTT. This codes for CATSRDRTNQPQHF.

The rearrangement uses TRBV19 and TRBJ1-5, with a tentative D call TRBD1 (5 bases). CDR3 length: 14 amino acids. Trimming took off 7 bases at V and 14 bases at J, with 24 bases between the two ends. Germline CDR1 and CDR2: LNHDA and SQIVND (reference sequence). The CDR3 loop is CASTMGAGTGDKHF. Here the CDR3 DNA reads TGTGCCAGTACCATGGGAGCAGGTACGGGGGATAAGCATTTT.

The chain has TRBV6-5 and TRBJ2-5, with 12 nucleotides matching TRBD2. The CDR3 has 16 residues. Trimming removed 4 bases from V and 2 bases from J; junction bases left unmatched: 5. Germline V gene sequence: CDR1 MNHEY, CDR2 SVGAGI. The CDR3 spells CASSFGTSGQQETQYF. CDR3 sequence (DNA): TGTGCCAGCAGTTTCGGGACTAGCGGGCAACAAGAGACCCAGTACTTC.

This clone has just a few counts. The chain couples TRBV6-2 or TRBV6-3 to TRBJ2-7; D is perhaps TRBD1 (5 bases). CDR1 is MNHEY and CDR2 is SVGEGT in the germline V gene. Trimming removed 4 bases from V and 2 bases from J, with 9 bases in between. The CDR3 consists of 13 residues. The CDR3 bases are TGTGCCAGCAGTTGGGGCCCCACCTACGAGCAGTACTTC. Encoded protein: CASSWGPTYEQYF.

CDR3 protein: CASSLMGAQPQHF. As DNA, the CDR3 is TGTGCCAGCAGCTTAATGGGGGCTCAGCCCCAGCATTTT. The V and J genes are TRBV7-8 and TRBJ1-5; tentative D call: TRBD1 (6 bases). Trimming removed 2 bases from V and 6 bases from J, with 8 bases in between. Germline V CDR1 and CDR2: SGHVS, FQNEAQ. This CDR3 is built from 13 residues. Supplemented by reference TRBV7-8 and TRBJ1-5, the full variable domain reads GAGVSQSPRYKVAKRGQDVALRCDPISGHVSLFWYQQALGQGPEFLTYFQNEAQLDKSGLPSDRFFAERPEGSVSTLKIQRTQQEDSAVYLCASSLMGAQPQHFGDGTRLSIL.

This clone was seen only a few times. The gene calls are TRBV5-5 and TRBJ2-7; D is uncertain. CDR1 is SGHKS and CDR2 is YYEKEE in the germline V gene (reference sequence). The CDR3 runs 13 residues. The germline V and J ends were trimmed by 2 bases and 7 bases, with 13 bases remaining between them. CDR3 sequence: CASSFPGNHEQYF. DNA of the CDR3: TGTGCCAGCAGCTTCCCCGGAAACCATGAGCAGTACTTC.

This chain uses TRBV6-1 with TRBJ1-5, with D possibly matching TRBD1 (5 bases). The CDR3 covers 16 residues. V lost 2 bases to trimming and J lost 0 bases, with 11 bases between them. Per germline, CDR1 MNHNS and CDR2 SASEGT. DNA of the CDR3: TGTGCCAGCAGTGAAACGAAGGGGTTTAGCAATCAGCCCCAGCATTTT. The encoded protein is CASSETKGFSNQPQHF.

This chain links TRBV7-9 with TRBJ1-3; D ambiguous. The V end was cut by 0 bases, the J end by 0 bases, with 12 bases between. The CDR3 spans 17 residues. Germline V gene sequence: CDR1 SEHNR, CDR2 FQNEAQ (reference sequence). The chain's CDR3 is CASSLAQLGYSGNTIYF. The CDR3 coding sequence is TGTGCCAGCAGCTTAGCCCAACTCGGCTACTCTGGAAACACCATATATTTT. Looking up the rest from reference TRBV7-9 and TRBJ1-3 gives the full variable domain: DTGVSQNPRHKITKRGQNVTFRCDPISEHNRLYWYRQTLGQGPEFLTYFQNEAQLEKSRLLSDRFSAERPKGSFSTLEIQRTEQGDSAMYLCASSLAQLGYSGNTIYFGEGSWLTVV.

This rearrangement joins TRBV11-2 to TRBJ2-7; 7 bases are shared with TRBD2. With 5 bases clipped from V and 4 bases from J, the junction kept 5 bases outside the gene matches. Germline V gene data show CDR1 as SGHAT and CDR2 as FQNNGV. The CDR3 length is 13 residues. CDR3 in DNA: TGTGCCAGCAGCCTCCGGGGAGGGTACGAGCAGTACTTC. Translating it yields CASSLRGGYEQYF.

Of note for this clone: The identical CDR3 is also encoded by other nucleotide sequences in the sample. The chain links TRBV6-6 to TRBJ1-3; D unclear. This CDR3 is 15 amino acids long. In germline, CDR1 is MNHNY, CDR2 SVGAGI (reference sequence). With 0 bases removed from V and 0 bases from J, the gap between germline ends came to 6 bases. The CDR3 nucleotides are TGTGCCAGCAGTTACTCGCCAGCCTCTGGAAACACCATATATTTT. This encodes CASSYSPASGNTIYF.

V and J are TRBV18 and TRBJ2-1; perhaps TRBD1 as D (5 bases). Germline CDR1 and CDR2: KGHSH and LQKENI. The CDR3 runs 16 residues. The V end lost 2 bases, the J end lost 5 bases, and 16 bases lay between the germline ends. The CDR3 nucleotides are TGTGCCAGCTCACCAACCTCTAGGACACAAAACAATGAGCAGTTCTTC. Its translation is CASSPTSRTQNNEQFF. Full variable domain (missing parts from reference TRBV18 and TRBJ2-1): NAGVMQNPRHLVRRRGQEARLRCSPMKGHSHVYWYRQLPEEGLKFMVYLQKENIIDESGMPKERFSAEFPKEGPSILRIQQVVRGDSAAYFCASSPTSRTQNNEQFFGPGTRLTVL.

The gene calls are TRBV25-1 and TRBJ1-1; the match to TRBD1 covers 12 bases. The CDR3 runs 16 residues. Germline values: CDR1 MGHDK, CDR2 SYGVNS. The V segment lost 1 base and the J segment 7 bases; nucleotides outside the gene matches: 7. CDR3 sequence (DNA): TGTGCCAGCAGTGAATTCGGGACAGGGGGCTGGGGTGAAGCTTTCTTT. Its protein product is CASSEFGTGGWGEAFF.

The chain couples TRBV3-1 (or the pseudogene TRBV3-2) to TRBJ1-3; D is unclear. The V end lost 0 bases, the J end lost 0 bases, and 12 bases lay between the germline ends. The CDR3 is made up of 17 amino acids. Germline V lookup: CDR1 LGHDT, CDR2 YNNKEL (reference sequence). Here the CDR3 DNA reads TGTGCCAGCAGCCAAGATCGTTTGGCGGTCTCTGGAAACACCATATATTTT. Translation gives CASSQDRLAVSGNTIYF.

The genes are TRBV13 and TRBJ1-1; unclear D gene. This CDR3 region has 12 residues. Germline CDR1 is PRHDT and CDR2 is FYEKMQ (reference sequence). V was pared by 3 bases and J by 1 base, with 3 bases between. CDR3 DNA sequence: TGTGCCAGCAGCTTGGGGAACACTGAAGCTTTCTTT. Protein product: CASSLGNTEAFF.

This chain links TRBV7-9 with TRBJ1-1, with a weak D call TRBD1 (5 bases). Trimming removed 5 bases from V and 0 bases from J, with 16 bases in between. CDR3 length: 16 amino acids. The germline V gene has CDR1 SEHNR and CDR2 FQNEAQ (reference sequence). CDR3 bases: TGTGCCAGCAGCCTCTTGGGGGGGGTGATGAACACTGAAGCTTTCTTT. Amino acids: CASSLLGGVMNTEAFF.

V is TRBV3-1 (or the pseudogene TRBV3-2) and J is TRBJ2-2; D is tentatively TRBD1 or TRBD2 (5 bases each). The CDR3 runs to 17 residues. V was pared by 1 base and J by 2 bases, with 14 bases between. Per germline, CDR1 LGHDT and CDR2 YNNKEL (reference sequence). The CDR3 region is CASSQVRGPTNTGELFF. The DNA of the CDR3 is TGTGCCAGCAGCCAAGTGAGGGGACCCACTAACACCGGGGAGCTGTTTTTT.

The gene calls are TRBV6-5 and TRBJ2-1; TRBD2 is a possible D gene (6 bases). The V end was cut by 3 bases, the J end by 7 bases, with 10 bases between. The CDR3 has 13 amino acids. The germline CDR1 and CDR2 sequences are MNHEY and SVGAGI. CDR3 sequence (DNA): TGTGCCAGCAGTTATGTGCGGGAAAATGAGCAGTTCTTC. Amino acids: CASSYVRENEQFF.